This entry lists 9 T cell receptor beta chains sequenced from one sample in a study of technical replicates of blood from several donors. Sequenced by immunoSEQ multiplex PCR; TCRdb stores in-frame clones only, minus some. The data show 72,000 or so clones, with approximately 96% seen just once and 0.39% held by the top ten. The sample consisted of T cells isolated from PBMCs. Receptor source: a human donor in good health.

Written as DNA, the CDR3 is TGTGCCAGCAGTTTTTCAGGATATAGCAATCAGCCCCAGCATTTT. This codes for CASSFSGYSNQPQHF. The chain joins TRBV27 to TRBJ1-5; D unresolved. The CDR3 runs to 15 residues. Per germline, CDR1 MNHEY and CDR2 SMNVEV (reference sequence). The V end lost 3 bases, the J end lost 0 bases, and 9 bases lay between the germline ends.

The genes are TRBV9 and TRBJ2-7; 10 bases map to TRBD2. V trimming: 4 bases; J trimming: 5 bases; junction bases outside the gene matches: 12. The CDR3 sequence is 16 residues long. The germline gives CDR1 SGDLS, CDR2 YYNGEE. CDR3 sequence reads: CASSSPPSGSFDEQYF. The CDR3 DNA reads TGTGCCAGCAGCTCTCCCCCTAGCGGGAGTTTCGACGAGCAGTACTTC. Variable domain in full (rest from reference TRBV9 and TRBJ2-7): DSGVTQTPKHLITATGQRVTLRCSPRSGDLSVYWYQQSLDQGLQFLIQYYNGEERAKGNILERFSAQQFPDLHSELNLSSLELGDSALYFCASSSPPSGSFDEQYFGPGTRLTVT.

The rearrangement uses TRBV13 and TRBJ2-7; 7 nucleotides agree with TRBD1. The V segment lost 3 bases and the J segment 3 bases; nucleotides outside the gene matches: 5. CDR3 length: 14 amino acids. Germline lookup yields CDR1 PRHDT and CDR2 FYEKMQ (reference sequence). The CDR3 DNA sequence: TGTGCCAGCAGCTTCTCGACAGGGAACTACGAGCAGTACTTC. Protein product: CASSFSTGNYEQYF.

The rearrangement links TRBV18 to TRBJ1-1; D ambiguous. Germline V gene data show CDR1 as KGHSH and CDR2 as LQKENI. The ends were cut back, 3 bases at V and 3 bases at J, with 8 bases in the middle. The CDR3 is made up of 13 amino acids. The CDR3, as DNA: TGTGCCAGCTCACCTCTACGGGACACTGAAGCTTTCTTT. It specifies CASSPLRDTEAFF.

The rearrangement joins TRBV7-2 to TRBJ2-1; TRBD2 agrees at 11 bases. The V and J ends lost 5 bases and 8 bases, in that order; junction bases with no gene match: 11. The length of the CDR3 is 16 residues. CDR1 and CDR2 from the germline V gene are SGHTA and FQGNSA. CDR3 in DNA: TGTGCCAGCAGCCCCGATTCTAGCGGGAGGAGCTATGAGCAGTTCTTC. It encodes CASSPDSSGRSYEQFF.

The rearrangement joins TRBV7-9 to TRBJ2-7; no definite D call. CDR1 and CDR2 (germline): SEHNR, FQNEAQ (reference sequence). Trimming removed 0 bases at V and 4 bases at J, with 4 bases between. The CDR3 is 12 amino acids. The DNA for the CDR3 is TGTGCCAGCAGCTTAGCGCGATACGAGCAGTACTTC. It is translated as CASSLARYEQYF.

This clone was recorded a few times. The chain uses TRBV10-3 and TRBJ1-5, with a tentative D call TRBD1 (5 bases). This CDR3 is built from 13 residues. V was shortened by 6 bases and J by 4 bases, with 10 bases between the two germline ends. CDR1 and CDR2 from the germline V gene are ENHRY and SYGVKD. The CDR3 region is CAISGHINQPQHF. The CDR3 DNA sequence: TGTGCCATCAGCGGACATATTAATCAGCCCCAGCATTTT.

This sequence joins TRBV15 and TRBJ1-3, with D perhaps TRBD1 (6 bases). Germline CDR1 and CDR2: LNHNV and YYDKDF (reference sequence). This CDR3 is built from 13 residues. Trimming removed 8 bases from V and 4 bases from J, with 12 bases in between. The chain's CDR3 is CATDTGLGNTIYF. The CDR3 DNA reads as TGTGCCACCGATACAGGGCTAGGAAACACCATATATTTT.

This chain joins TRBV14 and TRBJ1-2, with D unclear. The V and J ends lost 0 bases and 8 bases respectively, with 13 bases between them. CDR3 length equals 14 residues. Germline V lookup: CDR1 SGHDN, CDR2 FVKESK. CDR3 sequence: CASSQEVTVRGYTF. For the CDR3, the DNA is TGTGCCAGCAGCCAAGAAGTCACAGTACGCGGCTACACCTTC.